Each of the 5 T cell receptor beta chains below was sequenced from the same sample in a study of T cell repertoires in cytomegalovirus infection. Their antigen targets remain unknown. TCRdb passed the reads through MiXCR, listing each CDR3 protein once. The sample lists just over 450,000 distinct CDR3 sequences, 42% occurring once. Sequenced here: cultured PBMCs, sampled from culture after CMV antigen stimulation. The receptors derive from a human donor in good health (CMV status not recorded). Some clones in this sample may be carry-over from other donors' samples.

The chain's CDR3 is CASGLGQGGYEQYF. The CDR3 DNA is TGTGCTAGTGGTTTGGGGCAGGGAGGTTACGAGCAGTACTTC. The J gene is TRBJ2-7, the V gene TRBV12-5; D may be TRBD2 (6 bases). The CDR3 runs to 14 residues. CDR1 is LGHNT and CDR2 is FRNRAP in the germline V gene. V was trimmed by 1 base and J by 4 bases, leaving 11 bases between them.

The chain joins TRBV12-3 or TRBV12-4 to TRBJ2-1, with 14 nucleotides matching TRBD2. The CDR3 consists of 16 residues. Germline trimming cut 3 bases from V and 6 bases from J; bases unmatched to any gene: 4. CDR3 sequence (DNA): TGTGCCAGCAGTTTTCGACTAGCGGGGGGGTCCAATGAGCAGTTCTTC. It yields the protein CASSFRLAGGSNEQFF.

This clonotype was seen a handful of times. The V and J genes are TRBV24-1 and TRBJ2-3; either TRBD1 or TRBD2 may fit D (8 bases each). Germline V gene lookup returns CDR1 KGHDR and CDR2 SFDVKD. The CDR3 spans 16 residues. With 5 bases removed from V and 5 bases from J, the gap between germline ends came to 19 bases. For the CDR3, the DNA is TGTGCCACCAGTGCCCCGGGACAGGCGGGGGGAGATACGCAGTATTTT. Protein product: CATSAPGQAGGDTQYF.

The gene calls are TRBV19 and TRBJ2-2; D not certain. Germline V lookup: CDR1 LNHDA, CDR2 SQIVND (reference sequence). The V end lost 2 bases, the J end lost 5 bases, and 15 bases lay between the germline ends. This CDR3 has 16 amino acids. CDR3 nucleotide sequence: TGTGCCAGTAGTATAATTGACCAGATACGGACCGGGGAGCTGTTTTTT. The encoded protein is CASSIIDQIRTGELFF.

This rearrangement joins TRBV5-5 to TRBJ1-5, with 8 bases lining up with TRBD1. The CDR3 length is 15 residues. V lost 4 bases to trimming and J lost 1 base; unmatched junction nucleotides: 4. CDR1 and CDR2 from the germline V gene are SGHKS and YYEKEE (reference sequence). CDR3 DNA: TGTGCCAGCAGCACGTGGACAGGGAGCAATCAGCCCCAGCATTTT. Translating it yields CASSTWTGSNQPQHF.